The clone carrying this T cell receptor beta chain came up many times. The sample comes from a study of human T cells and chemical hapten exposure. Study-wide context: Each patch test put 0.01% DPC on the upper back, and results were read at 6 days.

The sample's time point: pre-sensitization, week 0. The treatment is: therapeutic diphenylcyclopropenone sensitization with weekly scalp DPC. Total RNA was isolated from unfractionated whole blood. Blood draws came first, before each patch test. It was the library that attached unique molecular identifiers to individual cDNA molecules. MiXCR, run by TCRdb on the RACE reads, gives a single entry per CDR3 protein. This table has about 55,000 distinct CDR3 sequences, roughly a tenth appearing once. V dropped 6 bases and J dropped 1 base, with 13 bases sitting between them. CDR1 is DFQATT and CDR2 is SNEGSKA in the germline V gene (reference sequence). CDR3 size: 13 residues.

The chain recombines TRBV20-1 with TRBJ2-7, with D perhaps matching TRBD1 (6 bases). The TCR sequence derives from a woman in her thirties with alopecia areata. Some clones in this sample may be carry-over from other donors' samples. The sequencing used whole blood, collected in connection with sensitization to the hapten diphenylcyclopropenone (DPC). The CDR3 DNA reads as TGCAGTGCGTCATCCGGGACATCCTACGAGCAGTACTTC. This encodes CSASSGTSYEQYF.